The 8 T cell receptor beta chains below were found in one sample sequenced in a study of cytomegalovirus exposure and HLA in healthy donors listed by TCRdb under 2017. Library method: the immunoSEQ multiplex PCR assay. For the multiplex PCR, a mixture combining 60 forward primers for TCR Vbeta segments and 13 reverse primers for TCR Jbeta segments was used. In TCRdb, the immuneACCESS table is reduced to in-frame sequences with V and J assigned. These tables do not hold every clone; where another copy was compared, an unresolved V gene accounts for under half, and the others remain unexplained. For this sample there are approximately 80,000 clones; about 81% appear just once. The ten largest clonotypes hold more than 3.5% of the sample. Sequencing input: PBMCs. These receptors all come from a man aged 55-75 years in good health and CMV-seronegative.

The V gene is TRBV7-3, the J gene TRBJ2-2, with 14 nucleotides matching TRBD2. The CDR3 has 17 amino acids. The germline gives CDR1 SGHTA, CDR2 FQGTGA. The junction had 5 bases not matched to a gene; V was cut back by 5 bases and J by 3 bases. DNA for the CDR3: TGTGCCAGCAGCGTGGGGACTAGCGGGGGTTACACCGGGGAGCTGTTTTTT. Amino acids: CASSVGTSGGYTGELFF.

The rearrangement links TRBV9 to TRBJ2-1; TRBD1 agrees at 8 bases. CDR1 and CDR2 from the germline V gene are SGDLS and YYNGEE. This CDR3 region has 15 residues. J lost 7 bases, V lost 4 bases, and 10 bases had no gene match. The CDR3 DNA reads as TGTGCCAGCAGCCATTACCGGACAGGGCCAAATGAGCAGTTCTTC. As protein: CASSHYRTGPNEQFF.

This clone was seen more than once but under ten times. The genes are TRBV29-1 and TRBJ1-1; D remains ambiguous. Germline CDR1 and CDR2: SQVTM and ANQGSEA. The V and J ends lost 2 bases and 3 bases respectively, with 7 bases between them. CDR3 size: 12 residues. Here the CDR3 reads CSVELGHTEAFF. In DNA, the CDR3 is TGCAGCGTTGAATTGGGCCACACTGAAGCTTTCTTT.

This clone occurred once. The DNA for the CDR3 is TGTGCCAGCAGCGGAGGGCTCGACTCCTACGAGCAGTACTTC. Protein sequence: CASSGGLDSYEQYF. This chain uses TRBV6-1 with TRBJ2-7; weak D call: TRBD2 (6 bases). CDR3 length: 14 residues. V shed 6 bases and J shed 0 bases, with 12 bases lying between them. Germline-derived CDR1 and CDR2 are MNHNS and SASEGT.

This sequence joins TRBV29-1 and TRBJ2-5; no definite D call. The CDR3 covers 14 residues. The V gene's germline CDR1 is SQVTM and CDR2 ANQGSEA. V was cut by 6 bases and J by 1 base, with 15 bases left in between. CDR3 in DNA: TGCAGCGTCCACCTAGTAGCCAGCCAAGAGACCCAGTACTTC. Residues: CSVHLVASQETQYF. The full variable domain, with the rest looked up from reference TRBV29-1 and TRBJ2-5, is SAVISQKPSRDICQRGTSLTIQCQVDSQVTMMFWYRQQPGQSLTLIATANQGSEATYESGFVIDKFPISRPNLTFSTLTVSNMSPEDSSIYLCSVHLVASQETQYFGPGTRLLVL.

The chain links TRBV11-2 to TRBJ2-6, with unresolved D. The CDR3 sequence is 15 residues long. Per germline, CDR1 SGHAT and CDR2 FQNNGV. Between the trimmed V and J ends, which lost 2 bases and 0 bases, there was a span of 5 bases. The DNA for the CDR3 is TGTGCCAGCAGCTTAAGGAGCTCTGGGGCCAACGTCCTGACTTTC. As protein: CASSLRSSGANVLTF.

This rearrangement joins TRBV10-3 to TRBJ1-5; no firm D call. This CDR3 spans 15 amino acids. V was shortened by 8 bases and J by 2 bases, with 16 bases between the two germline ends. Germline V gives CDR1 ENHRY, CDR2 SYGVKD. CDR3 DNA sequence: TGTGCCATCTCTCCGGGGAATCTTGGCAATCAGCCCCAGCATTTT. Amino acid sequence: CAISPGNLGNQPQHF.

The V and J genes are TRBV19 and TRBJ2-1; D perhaps matches TRBD2 (6 bases). The CDR3 spans 13 residues. Germline assignment: CDR1 LNHDA and CDR2 SQIVND (reference sequence). V shed 5 bases and J shed 10 bases, with 15 bases lying between them. As DNA, the CDR3 is TGTGCCAGTAGTCCGGGGATGGGGGGAGAGCAGTTCTTC. Translated, it gives CASSPGMGGEQFF.